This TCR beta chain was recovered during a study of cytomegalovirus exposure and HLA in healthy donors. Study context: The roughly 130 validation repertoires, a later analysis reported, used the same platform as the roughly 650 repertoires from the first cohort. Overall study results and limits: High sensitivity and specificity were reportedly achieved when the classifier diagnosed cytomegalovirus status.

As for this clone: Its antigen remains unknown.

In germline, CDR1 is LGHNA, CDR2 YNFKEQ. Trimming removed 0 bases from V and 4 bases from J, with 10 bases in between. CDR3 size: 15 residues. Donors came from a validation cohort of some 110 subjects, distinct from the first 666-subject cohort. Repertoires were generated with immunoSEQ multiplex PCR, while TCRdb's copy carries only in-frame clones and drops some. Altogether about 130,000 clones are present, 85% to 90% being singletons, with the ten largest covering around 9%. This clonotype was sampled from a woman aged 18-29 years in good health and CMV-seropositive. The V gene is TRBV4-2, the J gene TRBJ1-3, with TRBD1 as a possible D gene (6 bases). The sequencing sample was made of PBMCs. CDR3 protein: CASSQDQGTGNTIYF. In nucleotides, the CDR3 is TGTGCCAGCAGCCAAGATCAGGGGACGGGAAACACCATATATTTT.